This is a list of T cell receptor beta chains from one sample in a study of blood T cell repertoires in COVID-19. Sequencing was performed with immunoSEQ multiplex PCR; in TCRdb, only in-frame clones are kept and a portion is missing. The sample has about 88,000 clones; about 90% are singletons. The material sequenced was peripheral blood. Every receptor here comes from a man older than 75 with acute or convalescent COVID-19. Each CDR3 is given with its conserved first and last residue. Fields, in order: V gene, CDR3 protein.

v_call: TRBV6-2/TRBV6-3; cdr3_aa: CASSSGDRVFSYEQYF
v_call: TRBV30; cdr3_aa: CAWSLTGFTGELFF
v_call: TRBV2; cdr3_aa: CASRTGADNSGYTF
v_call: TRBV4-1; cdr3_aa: CASSQGAGTYGYTF
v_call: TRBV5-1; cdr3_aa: CASSPLEGGETQYF
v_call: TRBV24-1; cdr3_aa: CATSDSRGAAGELFF
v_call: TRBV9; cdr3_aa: CASSEGLAAETQYF
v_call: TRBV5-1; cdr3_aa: CASSLARVAGGPDTQYF
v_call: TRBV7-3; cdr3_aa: CASSRTGLTTDTQYF
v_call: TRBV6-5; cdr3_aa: CASSYGLAGRTGELFF
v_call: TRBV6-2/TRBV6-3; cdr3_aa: CASSYQGSGYGYTF
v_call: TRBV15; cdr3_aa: CATSRALDPGASNQPQHF
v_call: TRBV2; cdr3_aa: CASSSTTTSGSRSDTQYF
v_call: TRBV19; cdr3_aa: CASSKGNGNTIYF
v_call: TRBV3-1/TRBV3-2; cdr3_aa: CASSQDNRGGEAFF
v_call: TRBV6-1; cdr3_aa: CASSETGVGTGELFF
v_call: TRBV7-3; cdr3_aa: CASSSQAGNSYEQYF
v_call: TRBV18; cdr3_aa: CASSPVLQTTDTQYF
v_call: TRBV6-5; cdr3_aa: CASRIAGAYGEQYF
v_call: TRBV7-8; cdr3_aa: CASSLARQSGNTIYF
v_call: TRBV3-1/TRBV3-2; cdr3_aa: CASSQYTSGSATGELFF
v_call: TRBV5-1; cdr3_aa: CASSLGAVNEKLFF
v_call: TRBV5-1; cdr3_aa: CASSIAGTSSYEQYF
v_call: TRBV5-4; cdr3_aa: CASSLSTLNTEAFF
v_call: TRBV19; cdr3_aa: CASSMSSGQGARSTIYF
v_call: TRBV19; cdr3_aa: CASSTTGQNIQYF
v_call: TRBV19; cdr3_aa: CASRGQGAAGEAFF
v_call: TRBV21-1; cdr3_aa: CASTLDGLIDYAGYTF
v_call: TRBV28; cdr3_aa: CASSRTVNEKLFF
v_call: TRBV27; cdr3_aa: CASSLTAGEQYF
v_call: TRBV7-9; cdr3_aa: CASSLGSGVVTGELFF
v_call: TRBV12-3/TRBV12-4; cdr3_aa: CASSRRDTYGYTF
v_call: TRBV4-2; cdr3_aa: CASSQGQVAGETDTQYF
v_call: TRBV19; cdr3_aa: CASRLLAGAYSEQFF
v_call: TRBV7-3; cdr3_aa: CASSSGQATDTQYF
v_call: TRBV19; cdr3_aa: CASSDRGREKLFF
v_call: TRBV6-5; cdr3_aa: CASSYWGLAGDNEQFF
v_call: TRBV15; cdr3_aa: CATSRSRDISVREKLFF
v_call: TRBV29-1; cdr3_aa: CSVGQGGTEAFF
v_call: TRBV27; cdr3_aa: CASSLSRTSTDTQYF
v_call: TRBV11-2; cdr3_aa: CASSLLTGGYGTEAFF
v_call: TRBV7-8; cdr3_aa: CAGSGGLAGTYEQYF
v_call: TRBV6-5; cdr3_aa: CASSFGRGSPLHF